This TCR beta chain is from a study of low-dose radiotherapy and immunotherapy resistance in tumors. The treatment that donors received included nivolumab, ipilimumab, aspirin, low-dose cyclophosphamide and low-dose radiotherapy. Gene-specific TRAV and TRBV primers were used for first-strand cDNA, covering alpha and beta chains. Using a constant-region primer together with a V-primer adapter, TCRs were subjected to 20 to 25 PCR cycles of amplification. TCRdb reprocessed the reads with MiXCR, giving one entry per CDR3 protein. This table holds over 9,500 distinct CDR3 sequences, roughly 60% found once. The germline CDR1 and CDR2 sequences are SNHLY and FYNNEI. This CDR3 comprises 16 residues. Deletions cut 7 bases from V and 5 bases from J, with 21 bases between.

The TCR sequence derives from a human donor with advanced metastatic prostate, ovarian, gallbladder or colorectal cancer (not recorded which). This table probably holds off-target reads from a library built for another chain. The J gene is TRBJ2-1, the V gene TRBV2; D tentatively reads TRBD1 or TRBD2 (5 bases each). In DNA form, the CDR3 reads TGTGCCAGCATAGGGGCGTTGGCTAGGGACCACAATGAGCAGTTCTTC. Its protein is CASIGALARDHNEQFF.